This T cell receptor (beta chain) was obtained from a study of early T cells in non-severe SARS-CoV-2 infection. MiXCR was run by TCRdb on the 5' RACE reads, yielding one entry per CDR3 protein. The sample lists about 92,000 distinct CDR3 sequences, approximately 15% seen once, with roughly 6.4% in the top ten. This clonotype has just a few counts. The V gene's germline CDR1 is SGDLS and CDR2 YYNGEE. CDR3 length: 13 residues. V dropped 4 bases and J dropped 0 bases, with 6 bases sitting between them. The chain is built from TRBV9 and TRBJ2-3; D remains unclear. Sequenced material: whole blood. This clonotype was sampled from an adult who was a healthcare worker with PCR-confirmed SARS-CoV-2 infection or an uninfected control (not recorded which). This CDR3 is CASSRASTDTQYF. In DNA form, the CDR3 reads TGTGCCAGCAGCCGGGCTAGCACAGATACGCAGTATTTT.